This T cell receptor beta chain was profiled in a study of shared clonotypes between healthy human individuals. Findings of the study overall: What rarefaction showed was incomplete sorted-subset sequencing despite large depth. The low donor count limited represented genetic and exposure-history diversity.

Naive CD8 cells lacked CD45RO, underwent positive selection for CCR7 and left out terminally differentiated effector memory CD45RA+ cells. Assay: immunoSEQ multiplex PCR; the TCRdb copy retains only in-frame clones and omits some. This table holds under 1 million clones, around 93% found once. A word on this clone: As yet, its antigen is unknown.

The receptor's source is a man aged 30 to 39 in good health. The specimen sequenced was naive CD8+ T cells sorted from blood.

CDR3 residues: CASSYGTDYGYTF. The DNA for the CDR3 is TGTGCCAGCAGCTACGGGACAGATTATGGCTACACCTTC. This chain links TRBV7-2 with TRBJ1-2; 7 nucleotides match TRBD1. CDR3 length equals 13 residues. V lost 4 bases to trimming and J lost 5 bases; unmatched junction nucleotides: 4. CDR1 is SGHTA, CDR2 FQGNSA, per germline. Supplemented by reference TRBV7-2 and TRBJ1-2, the full variable domain reads GAGVSQSPSNKVTEKGKDVELRCDPISGHTALYWYRQSLGQGLEFLIYFQGNSAPDKSGLPSDRFSAERTGGSVSTLTIQRTQQEDSAVYLCASSYGTDYGYTFGSGTRLTVV.